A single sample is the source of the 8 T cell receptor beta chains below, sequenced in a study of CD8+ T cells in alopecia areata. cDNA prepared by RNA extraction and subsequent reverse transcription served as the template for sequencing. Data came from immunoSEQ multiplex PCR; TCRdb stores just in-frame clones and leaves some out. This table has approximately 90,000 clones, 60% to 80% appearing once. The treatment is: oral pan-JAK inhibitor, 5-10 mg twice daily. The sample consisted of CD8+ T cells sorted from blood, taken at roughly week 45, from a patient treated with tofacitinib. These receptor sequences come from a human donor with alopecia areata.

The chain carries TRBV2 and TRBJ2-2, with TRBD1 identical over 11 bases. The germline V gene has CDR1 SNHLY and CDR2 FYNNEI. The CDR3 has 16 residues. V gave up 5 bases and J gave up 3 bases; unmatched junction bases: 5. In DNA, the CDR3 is TGTGCCAGCAGTTGGGGACAGGGGGTCGACACCGGGGAGCTGTTTTTT. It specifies CASSWGQGVDTGELFF.

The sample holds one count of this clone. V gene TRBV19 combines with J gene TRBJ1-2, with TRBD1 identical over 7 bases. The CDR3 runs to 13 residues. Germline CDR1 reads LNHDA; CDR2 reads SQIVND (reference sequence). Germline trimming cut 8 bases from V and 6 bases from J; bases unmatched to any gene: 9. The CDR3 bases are TGTGCCAGTTTGAACAGGGGAAGTAATGGCTACACCTTC. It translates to CASLNRGSNGYTF.

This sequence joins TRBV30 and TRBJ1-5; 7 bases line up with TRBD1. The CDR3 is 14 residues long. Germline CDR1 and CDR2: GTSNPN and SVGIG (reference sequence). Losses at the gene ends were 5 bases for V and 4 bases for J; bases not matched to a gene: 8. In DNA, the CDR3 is TGTGCCTGGGATCAGGGACAGAGGAATCAGCCCCAGCATTTT. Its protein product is CAWDQGQRNQPQHF. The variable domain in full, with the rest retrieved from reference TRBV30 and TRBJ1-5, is SQTIHQWPATLVQPVGSPLSLECTVEGTSNPNLYWYRQAAGRGLQLLFYSVGIGQISSEVPQNLSASRPQDRQFILSSKKLLLSDSGFYLCAWDQGQRNQPQHFGDGTRLSIL.

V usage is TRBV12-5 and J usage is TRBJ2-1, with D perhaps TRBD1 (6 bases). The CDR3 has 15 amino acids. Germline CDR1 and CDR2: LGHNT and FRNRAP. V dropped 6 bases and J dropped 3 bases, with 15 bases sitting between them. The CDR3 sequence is CASGVITGIYNEQFF. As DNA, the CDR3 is TGTGCTAGTGGAGTTATCACAGGGATCTACAATGAGCAGTTCTTC.

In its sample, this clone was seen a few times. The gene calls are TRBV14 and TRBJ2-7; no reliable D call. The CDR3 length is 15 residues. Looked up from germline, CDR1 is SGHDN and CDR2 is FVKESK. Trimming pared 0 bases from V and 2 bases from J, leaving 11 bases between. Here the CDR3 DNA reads TGTGCCAGCAGCCAAGATGAAGCCATCCCCTACGAGCAGTACTTC. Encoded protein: CASSQDEAIPYEQYF.

CDR3 in amino acids: CASSAAGTGNTEAFF. CDR3 nucleotides: TGTGCCAGCAGTGCAGCCGGGACAGGGAACACTGAAGCTTTCTTT. The V and J genes are TRBV28 and TRBJ1-1; TRBD1 agrees at 8 bases. Germline CDR1 MDHEN, CDR2 SYDVKM. Unmatched junction bases numbered 6, after V lost 5 bases and J lost 1 base. This CDR3 has 15 amino acids.

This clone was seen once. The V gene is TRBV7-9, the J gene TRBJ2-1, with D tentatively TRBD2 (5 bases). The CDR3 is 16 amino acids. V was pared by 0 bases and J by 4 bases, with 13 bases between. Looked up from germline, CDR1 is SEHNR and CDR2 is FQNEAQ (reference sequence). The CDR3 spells CASSLAGNPRYNEQFF. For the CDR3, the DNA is TGTGCCAGCAGCTTAGCCGGGAACCCTCGGTACAATGAGCAGTTCTTC.

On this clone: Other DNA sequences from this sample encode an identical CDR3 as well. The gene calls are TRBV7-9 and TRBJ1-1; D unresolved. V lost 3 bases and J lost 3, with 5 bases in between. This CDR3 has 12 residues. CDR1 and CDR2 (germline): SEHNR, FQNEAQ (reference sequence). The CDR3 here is CASSFGDTEAFF. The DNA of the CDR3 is TGTGCCAGCAGCTTTGGAGACACTGAAGCTTTCTTT.